Listed below are T cell receptor beta chains from one sample, sequenced in a study of blood T cell repertoires in COVID-19. Only in-frame clones appear in the TCRdb table, and some are missing; sequencing was by immunoSEQ multiplex PCR. The sample contains about 200,000 clones, about 88% of which appear only once. Sequenced material: peripheral blood. Source of these receptors: a man aged 35-49 years with acute or convalescent COVID-19. CDR3s include the opening cysteine and the closing phenylalanine or tryptophan. Each record gives: clone size, V gene, D gene, J gene, CDR3 protein, CDR3 DNA. The D gene is left open where the match is weak. Where a row states a size, it is once, few, many or the class of an expanded clone; other rows omit it.

>-|TRBV11-3|TRBD2|TRBJ2-2
CASSPGLAGSTGELFF
TGTGCCAGCAGCCCCGGACTAGCGGGGAGCACCGGGGAGCTGTTTTTT
>-|TRBV6-6|-|TRBJ1-1
CASSRDKNTEAFF
TGTGCCAGCAGCCGAGACAAGAACACTGAAGCTTTCTTT
>-|TRBV6-2/TRBV6-3|-|TRBJ1-4
CASSYLGQSDEKLFF
TGTGCCAGCAGTTACCTAGGACAGTCGGATGAAAAACTGTTTTTT
>-|TRBV2|-|TRBJ1-3
CARTGSGNTIYF
TGTGCCAGAACAGGCTCTGGAAACACCATATATTTT
>-|TRBV6-5|-|TRBJ2-6
CASREGAGANVLTF
TGTGCCAGCAGGGAGGGGGCAGGGGCCAACGTCCTGACTTTC
>-|TRBV27|-|TRBJ2-3
CASSLKAGQPLSTDTQYF
TGTGCCAGCAGTTTAAAGGCGGGTCAACCCCTAAGCACAGATACGCAGTATTTT
>-|TRBV3-1/TRBV3-2|-|TRBJ1-5
CASSQVPGSYQPQHF
TGTGCCAGCAGCCAAGTCCCGGGGAGCTATCAGCCCCAGCATTTT
>-|TRBV5-4|-|TRBJ2-3
CASSFLAGGTDTQYF
TGTGCCAGCAGCTTCCTAGCAGGGGGCACAGATACGCAGTATTTT
>-|TRBV19|TRBD2|TRBJ2-2
CASSTLAGVSSNTGELFF
TGTGCCAGTAGTACACTAGCGGGAGTCTCCAGTAACACCGGGGAGCTGTTTTTT
>-|TRBV10-1|-|TRBJ1-2
CASSEWRADGYTF
TGCGCCAGCAGTGAATGGAGGGCTGATGGCTACACCTTC
>-|TRBV11-1|-|TRBJ2-7
CASSFRWDSGGEQYF
TGTGCCAGCAGCTTCCGCTGGGACAGCGGGGGCGAGCAGTACTTC
>-|TRBV7-9|TRBD1|TRBJ2-7
CASSPWDRSYEQYF
TGTGCCAGCAGCCCCTGGGACAGATCCTACGAGCAGTACTTC
>many|TRBV3-1/TRBV3-2|-|TRBJ2-7
CASSQSGGDEQYF
TGTGCCAGCAGCCAATCTGGAGGGGACGAGCAGTACTTC
>-|TRBV5-1|-|TRBJ2-6
CASSLAWGGGANVLTF
TGCGCCAGCAGCTTGGCCTGGGGCGGTGGGGCCAACGTCCTGACTTTC
>-|TRBV28|-|TRBJ1-2
CASSLLRQRNYGYTF
TGTGCCAGCAGTTTATTGAGACAGAGAAACTATGGCTACACCTTC
>once|TRBV7-8|TRBD1|TRBJ2-7
CASSPTRDRAYEQYF
TGTGCCAGCAGCCCGACCCGGGACAGGGCGTACGAGCAGTACTTC
>-|TRBV18|TRBD1|TRBJ1-2
CASSPEGTVKRYTF
TGTGCCAGCTCACCGGAAGGGACAGTTAAGCGCTACACCTTC
>-|TRBV27|-|TRBJ2-7
CASSLGPGGGYEQYF
TGTGCCAGCAGTTTAGGGCCCGGCGGAGGCTACGAGCAGTACTTC
>-|TRBV24-1|-|TRBJ1-1
CATSEADRNTEAFF
TGTGCCACCAGTGAAGCGGACAGGAACACTGAAGCTTTCTTT
>-|TRBV27|TRBD2|TRBJ2-1
CASSLGGGFTVADYNEQFF
TGTGCCAGCAGTTTAGGGGGGGGATTTACGGTAGCGGATTACAATGAGCAGTTCTTC
>-|TRBV19|TRBD1|TRBJ1-2
CASRSFPGQGTGYTF
TGTGCCAGTAGATCCTTCCCGGGACAGGGGACAGGCTACACCTTC
>-|TRBV7-9|-|TRBJ2-5
CASSLEPSGTQYF
TGTGCCAGCAGCTTAGAACCCTCGGGGACCCAGTACTTC
>-|TRBV5-6|-|TRBJ1-2
CASSSAGGTSGYTF
TGTGCCAGCAGCTCTGCGGGAGGCACCTCTGGCTACACCTTC
>many|TRBV5-1|-|TRBJ1-5
CASSLEAGNNQPQHF
TGCGCCAGCAGCTTGGAGGCGGGAAACAATCAGCCCCAGCATTTT
>-|TRBV24-1|TRBD2|TRBJ2-5
CATSDRRTSTETQYF
TGTGCCACCAGTGACCGAAGGACTAGCACTGAGACCCAGTACTTC
>-|TRBV28|-|TRBJ1-3
CASSLEVGRGNTIYF
TGTGCCAGCAGTCTAGAAGTGGGGAGAGGAAACACCATATATTTT
>-|TRBV7-2|-|TRBJ2-7
CASSPRLEGEQYF
TGTGCCAGCAGCCCGCGACTAGAGGGCGAGCAGTACTTC
>-|TRBV7-3|TRBD2|TRBJ2-1
CASSESGGSYNEQFF
TGTGCCAGCAGCGAAAGCGGGGGGTCCTACAATGAGCAGTTCTTC
>-|TRBV25-1|-|TRBJ2-3
CASSRTGSDTDTQYF
TGTGCCAGCAGCCGAACGGGTTCGGACACAGATACGCAGTATTTT
>-|TRBV7-6|-|TRBJ2-3
CASSLWTGSTDTQYF
TGTGCCAGCAGCCTCTGGACTGGCAGCACAGATACGCAGTATTTT
>once|TRBV6-1|TRBD2|TRBJ2-1
CASSEVAGPRAEQFF
TGTGCCAGCAGTGAAGTAGCGGGTCCCCGGGCTGAGCAGTTCTTC
>-|TRBV30|-|TRBJ2-7
CAWSSGVGRGEQYF
TGTGCCTGGAGTTCTGGGGTAGGGCGGGGCGAGCAGTACTTC
>-|TRBV6-5|-|TRBJ1-2
CASSYGGPNYGYTF
TGTGCCAGCAGTTACGGCGGCCCTAACTATGGCTACACCTTC
>-|TRBV6-1|TRBD1|TRBJ1-6
CASSEVLSGQGVSPLHF
TGTGCCAGCAGTGAAGTTCTGTCGGGACAGGGAGTTTCACCCCTCCACTTT
>-|TRBV27|-|TRBJ1-1
CASSSVLQGKSAEAFF
TGTGCCAGCAGTTCCGTCCTTCAGGGGAAGAGCGCTGAAGCTTTCTTT